This TCR beta chain was obtained from a study of blood T cell repertoires in COVID-19. Assay: immunoSEQ multiplex PCR; the TCRdb copy retains only in-frame clones and omits some. The sample has approximately 75,000 clones; around 67% are singletons. The CDR3 consists of 13 residues. Trimming took off 1 base at V and 7 bases at J, with 10 bases between the two ends. Looked up from germline, CDR1 is SEHNR and CDR2 is FQNEAQ (reference sequence). The sequence was collected from a human donor with acute or convalescent COVID-19. The donor label of this sample is uncertain. Sequencing was done on a sample of peripheral blood. The chain is built from TRBV7-9 and TRBJ1-1; D unclear. The CDR3 here is CASSLGGGIEAFF. As DNA, the CDR3 is TGTGCCAGCAGCTTAGGAGGCGGGATTGAAGCTTTCTTT.